A single sample gave rise to the 15 T cell receptor beta chains below, sequenced in a study of blood T cell repertoires in COVID-19. Libraries were prepared by immunoSEQ multiplex PCR; TCRdb keeps only in-frame clonotypes and omits some of them. The data show around 460,000 clones, with roughly 90% seen just once and 0.75% to 0.85% held by the top ten. Sequencing was done on a sample of peripheral blood. These receptors originate from a man between 18 and 35 years old with COVID-19, enrolled during active disease.

The rearrangement links TRBV5-1 to TRBJ2-7; TRBD1 matches 12 bases. Germline V gives CDR1 SGHRS, CDR2 YFSETQ. This CDR3 comprises 17 residues. The junction had 8 bases not matched to a gene; V was cut back by 0 bases and J by 4 bases. The CDR3 is CASSLARGTGGGYEQYF. In DNA, the CDR3 is TGCGCCAGCAGCTTGGCCAGGGGGACAGGGGGCGGATACGAGCAGTACTTC.

V gene TRBV30 combines with J gene TRBJ1-2; possible D gene TRBD1, 6 bases. Germline V lookup: CDR1 GTSNPN, CDR2 SVGIG (reference sequence). This CDR3 contains 11 residues. V was shortened by 5 bases and J by 5 bases, with 9 bases between the two germline ends. CDR3 region: CAWAQGYGYTF. The DNA for the CDR3 is TGTGCCTGGGCACAGGGATATGGCTACACCTTC.

The gene calls are TRBV28 and TRBJ2-7; D gene ambiguous. This CDR3 has 12 amino acids. From germline, CDR1 is MDHEN and CDR2 SYDVKM. Deletions cut 5 bases from V and 3 bases from J, with 8 bases between. CDR3 loop: CASSQARYEQYF. The CDR3 nucleotides read TGTGCCAGCAGTCAGGCCCGCTACGAGCAGTACTTC.

This chain connects TRBV7-9 to TRBJ2-3; D possibly corresponds to TRBD2 (5 bases). This CDR3 comprises 15 residues. Trimming left V 8 bases short and J 1 base short, with 16 bases between. In germline, CDR1 is SEHNR, CDR2 FQNEAQ (reference sequence). The CDR3 is CASEADGVGTDTQYF. In nucleotides, the CDR3 is TGTGCCAGCGAGGCAGACGGGGTGGGCACAGATACGCAGTATTTT.

The table lists this clone with a count of one. The chain combines TRBV7-9 with TRBJ1-4, with TRBD1 matching over 9 bases. CDR3 length equals 14 residues. Germline CDR1 and CDR2: SEHNR and FQNEAQ (reference sequence). J lost 7 bases, V lost 6 bases, and 6 bases had no gene match. CDR3 in DNA: TGTGCCAGCAGGCCCACAGGGGGCGGTGAAAAACTGTTTTTT. It encodes CASRPTGGGEKLFF.

This chain connects TRBV11-2 to TRBJ2-2, with D perhaps TRBD2 (5 bases). Trimming stripped 5 bases from V and 6 bases from J, with 16 bases between. The CDR3 covers 15 residues. Germline CDR1 reads SGHAT; CDR2 reads FQNNGV. CDR3 region: CASSPPGIGAGELFF. CDR3 sequence (DNA): TGTGCCAGCAGCCCCCCGGGGATTGGCGCCGGGGAGCTGTTTTTT.

J is TRBJ1-1 and V is TRBV7-9; tentatively, D is TRBD1 (5 bases). This CDR3 has 15 amino acids. V lost 3 bases, J lost 4 bases, and 15 bases lay in between. Germline V gene lookup returns CDR1 SEHNR and CDR2 FQNEAQ (reference sequence). Here the CDR3 DNA reads TGTGCCAGCAGCTTCCCCCTCGGGGGTCTCACTGAAGCTTTCTTT. Protein: CASSFPLGGLTEAFF.

The chain uses TRBV19 and TRBJ2-2, with a weak D call TRBD2 (6 bases). Per germline, CDR1 LNHDA and CDR2 SQIVND (reference sequence). This CDR3 contains 17 residues. V lost 4 bases and J 1 base, leaving 16 bases between the germline ends. CDR3 sequence (DNA): TGTGCCAGTAGTACCCGCGGGGCAGGGCGGAACACCGGGGAGCTGTTTTTT. It translates to CASSTRGAGRNTGELFF.

Note on this clone: In the same sample, other DNA sequences code for this CDR3. This chain connects TRBV20-1 to TRBJ2-5, with D unclear. Germline values: CDR1 DFQATT, CDR2 SNEGSKA (reference sequence). V was trimmed by 1 base and J by 3 bases, leaving 3 bases between them. This CDR3 spans 11 amino acids. In DNA form, the CDR3 reads TGCAGTGCTAGAGCAGAAGAGACCCAGTACTTC. Protein sequence: CSARAEETQYF.

This chain links TRBV5-1 with TRBJ1-2; 11 bases line up with TRBD1. The germline V gene encodes CDR1 SGHRS and CDR2 YFSETQ. The trim removed 3 bases at V and 7 bases at J, leaving 5 bases unmatched. The length of the CDR3 is 14 residues. CDR3 protein: CASSSGQGAGGYTF. CDR3 bases: TGCGCCAGCAGCTCTGGACAGGGGGCGGGTGGCTACACCTTC. Complete variable domain (other parts from reference TRBV5-1 and TRBJ1-2): KAGVTQTPRYLIKTRGQQVTLSCSPISGHRSVSWYQQTPGQGLQFLFEYFSETQRNKGNFPGRFSGRQFSNSRSEMNVSTLELGDSALYLCASSSGQGAGGYTFGSGTRLTVV.

The V call is TRBV3-1 (or the pseudogene TRBV3-2), the J call TRBJ2-1, with D maybe TRBD2 (5 bases). Trimming stripped 4 bases from V and 7 bases from J, with 11 bases between. The CDR3 is 13 residues long. CDR1 and CDR2 (germline): LGHDT, YNNKEL (reference sequence). The CDR3 DNA follows: TGTGCCAGCAGCCTCACTAGTTTAAATGAGCAGTTCTTC. Encoded protein: CASSLTSLNEQFF.

The chain employs TRBV10-3 and TRBJ2-7; 8 bases align to TRBD2. The CDR3 runs to 15 residues. Per germline, CDR1 ENHRY and CDR2 SYGVKD. Trimming cost V 0 bases and J 4 bases; bases outside gene matches: 5. In DNA form, the CDR3 reads TGTGCCATCAGTGAGTCTATACCGGGGGGGTACGAGCAGTACTTC. Translated, it gives CAISESIPGGYEQYF.

The chain employs TRBV12-5 and TRBJ2-7; 9 bases fit TRBD1. Looked up from germline, CDR1 is LGHNT and CDR2 is FRNRAP. The CDR3 extends over 12 amino acids. The J segment lost 11 bases and the V segment lost 6 bases, leaving 8 bases of the junction unmatched. The CDR3 region is CASGRDRETKYF. CDR3 DNA: TGTGCTAGTGGCCGGGACAGGGAAACAAAGTACTTC.

The chain joins TRBV7-6 to TRBJ1-6; TRBD1 agrees at 9 bases. V lost 6 bases, J lost 9 bases, and 9 bases stayed unmatched. CDR3 length: 15 amino acids. Germline-derived CDR1 and CDR2 are SGHVS and FNYEAQ. CDR3: CASRRTQGAASPLHF. In DNA form, the CDR3 reads TGTGCCAGCAGGCGGACACAGGGGGCGGCTTCACCCCTCCACTTT. The variable domain in full, completed from reference TRBV7-6 and TRBJ1-6, reads GAGVSQSPRYKVTKRGQDVALRCDPISGHVSLYWYRQALGQGPEFLTYFNYEAQQDKSGLPNDRFSAERPEGSISTLTIQRTEQRDSAMYRCASRRTQGAASPLHFGNGTRLTVT.

This chain uses TRBV28 with TRBJ1-3, with a tentative D call TRBD1 (6 bases). V was pared by 5 bases and J by 0 bases, with 8 bases between. CDR1 and CDR2 from the germline V gene are MDHEN and SYDVKM. This CDR3 contains 14 residues. CDR3 loop: CASSGQPSGNTIYF. DNA for the CDR3: TGTGCCAGCAGTGGACAGCCCTCTGGAAACACCATATATTTT.